The rows below give T cell receptor beta chains drawn from one sample of a study of T cell therapy after organ transplantation. TCRdb's table, derived via immunoSEQ multiplex PCR, lists solely in-frame clones and lacks some. The sample contains around 15,000 clones, over 75% of which appear only once. These receptors lack a known antigen. Sequenced material: CD8+ T cells from blood, taken after autologous CMV-specific T cell therapy. Receptors were obtained from a human patient who had received a solid organ transplant and had CMV disease. Some T cells may be transferred from the graft donor. Each CDR3 is given with its conserved first and last residue. D genes are given only for firm matches. A row's size may be missing; if present it is once, few, many or a size class.

CDR3	DNA	J	D	V	size
CASSPLPGDTEAFF	TGTGCCAGCAGTCCCCTCCCTGGGGACACTGAAGCTTTCTTT	TRBJ1-1	-	TRBV27	-
CASSYKQTYEQYF	TGTGCCAGCAGTTACAAACAGACGTACGAGCAGTACTTC	TRBJ2-7	-	TRBV6-5	-
CASSFSPIDRPGGIGYGYTF	TGTGCCAGCAGTTTCTCCCCCATCGACAGGCCAGGGGGCATCGGCTATGGCTACACCTTC	TRBJ1-2	TRBD1	TRBV27	few
CASSAITDTQYF	TGTGCCAGCAGCGCTATCACAGATACGCAGTATTTT	TRBJ2-3	-	TRBV9	-
CASSASGTGAYEQYF	TGTGCCAGCAGCGCGTCCGGGACAGGAGCCTACGAGCAGTACTTC	TRBJ2-7	TRBD1	TRBV9	-
CASSPGVTYGYTF	TGTGCCAGCAGTCCGGGGGTTACCTATGGCTACACCTTC	TRBJ1-2	-	TRBV2	-
CASSQSPRGAADSNTGELFF	TGCGCCAGCAGCCAAAGTCCCAGGGGGGCCGCCGATTCGAACACCGGGGAGCTGTTTTTT	TRBJ2-2	-	TRBV4-1	-
CASSEFGGVNSAFF	TGTGCCAGCAGTGAATTTGGGGGGGTTAATAGTGCTTTCTTT	TRBJ1-1	-	TRBV2	-
CASSGDAGGLDEQFF	TGCGCCAGCAGCGGGGATGCGGGGGGTTTGGATGAGCAGTTCTTC	TRBJ2-1	TRBD2	TRBV5-1	-
CASNPTGLLSSGANVLTF	TGCGCCAGCAACCCGACAGGGCTTCTTAGCTCTGGGGCCAACGTCCTGACTTTC	TRBJ2-6	TRBD1	TRBV4-1	-
CASSIGYRGNQPQHF	TGTGCCAGTAGTATTGGGTATCGGGGGAATCAGCCCCAGCATTTT	TRBJ1-5	-	TRBV19	-
CSAPRGYEQYF	TGCAGTGCTCCGCGAGGCTACGAGCAGTACTTC	TRBJ2-7	-	TRBV20-1	once
CATSRSDNYGYTF	TGTGCCACCAGCAGAAGCGATAACTATGGCTACACCTTC	TRBJ1-2	-	TRBV15	-
CASSLQGRVQFF	TGTGCCAGCAGCCTACAGGGTAGAGTGCAGTTCTTC	TRBJ2-1	-	TRBV7-8	once
CASSVAVGGGADTQYF	TGTGCCAGCAGCGTAGCTGTCGGGGGGGGAGCAGATACGCAGTATTTT	TRBJ2-3	TRBD2	TRBV9	-
CASSVFSNQPQHF	TGTGCCAGCAGTGTGTTTAGCAATCAGCCCCAGCATTTT	TRBJ1-5	-	TRBV2	-
CASSPQGTYNEQFF	TGTGCCAGCAGCCCCCAGGGTACCTACAATGAGCAGTTCTTC	TRBJ2-1	-	TRBV7-8	-
CASSPDRDYGYTF	TGTGCCAGCAGCCCCGACAGGGACTATGGCTACACCTTC	TRBJ1-2	TRBD1	TRBV6-1	-
CAWSVLISPSTDTQYF	TGTGCCTGGAGTGTACTGATTAGCCCTAGCACAGATACGCAGTATTTT	TRBJ2-3	-	TRBV30	-
CASSDGAGPEKLFF	TGTGCCAGCAGTGATGGGGCAGGTCCTGAAAAACTGTTTTTT	TRBJ1-4	-	TRBV6-1	-
CASSSMGAVKETQYF	TGTGCCAGCAGTTCTATGGGAGCGGTTAAAGAGACCCAGTACTTC	TRBJ2-5	-	TRBV6-5	-
CASSLFTGRPYEQYF	TGTGCCAGCAGCCTATTTACAGGGCGGCCCTACGAGCAGTACTTC	TRBJ2-7	-	TRBV7-9	-
CASSSWTGTDTQYF	TGTGCCAGCAGTTCGTGGACAGGGACAGATACGCAGTATTTT	TRBJ2-3	TRBD1	TRBV27	-
CASSLEGNRDHYNSPLHF	TGCGCCAGCAGCTTGGAGGGGAACAGGGATCACTATAATTCACCCCTCCACTTT	TRBJ1-6	-	TRBV5-1	-
CSVGSLAGMVEQFF	TGCAGCGTTGGCTCTCTAGCGGGAATGGTGGAGCAGTTCTTC	TRBJ2-1	TRBD2	TRBV29-1	-
CASKGTDHYEQYF	TGTGCCAGCAAAGGGACAGACCACTACGAGCAGTACTTC	TRBJ2-7	TRBD1	TRBV27	-
CASSNGGAGNTIYF	TGTGCCAGCAGCAACGGGGGTGCTGGAAACACCATATATTTT	TRBJ1-3	-	TRBV5-6	-
CASAASGGAADTQYF	TGTGCCAGCGCGGCTAGCGGGGGGGCCGCAGATACGCAGTATTTT	TRBJ2-3	TRBD2	TRBV6-1	few
CASSSRNTEAFF	TGTGCCAGCAGTTCCAGGAACACTGAAGCTTTCTTT	TRBJ1-1	-	TRBV27	-
CASTAGYHSYNEQFF	TGTGCCAGTACGGCGGGATACCACTCCTACAATGAGCAGTTCTTC	TRBJ2-1	-	TRBV19	medium-sized
CASSLEGRSPGELFF	TGTGCTAGCAGCTTAGAGGGCCGATCCCCCGGGGAGCTGTTTTTT	TRBJ2-2	-	TRBV7-7	-
CASSRLAGGSTDTQYF	TGTGCCAGCAGCCGACTAGCGGGGGGATCAACAGATACGCAGTATTTT	TRBJ2-3	TRBD2	TRBV7-3	-
CATGHSSTDTQYF	TGTGCCACGGGACACTCTAGCACAGATACGCAGTATTTT	TRBJ2-3	-	TRBV10-3	-
CASSVARGQGTEAFF	TGTGCCAGCAGCGTAGCTAGGGGACAGGGGACTGAAGCTTTCTTT	TRBJ1-1	TRBD1	TRBV9	-
CASSIGGMGYEQYF	TGTGCCAGCAGCATAGGGGGGATGGGCTACGAGCAGTACTTC	TRBJ2-7	-	TRBV7-9	-
CASSFLLDSNTGELFF	TGTGCCAGCAGCTTCCTATTGGACTCTAACACCGGGGAGCTGTTTTTT	TRBJ2-2	-	TRBV13	-
CSVEDLRGAGELFF	TGCAGCGTTGAAGATCTTAGAGGAGCCGGGGAGCTGTTTTTT	TRBJ2-2	-	TRBV29-1	once
CATSTRDLYQGYTGELFF	TGTGCCACCAGCACGCGGGACCTTTACCAGGGTTACACCGGGGAGCTGTTTTTT	TRBJ2-2	-	TRBV15	once
CASSPHTGWGTGELFF	TGTGCCAGCAGTCCCCACACGGGATGGGGCACCGGGGAGCTGTTTTTT	TRBJ2-2	-	TRBV27	-
CASSLFPNSPLHF	TGTGCCAGCAGTTTATTTCCTAATTCACCCCTCCACTTT	TRBJ1-6	-	TRBV27	-
CASSLGAANTGELFF	TGTGCCAGCAGCTTAGGTGCGGCGAACACCGGGGAGCTGTTTTTT	TRBJ2-2	-	TRBV7-9	-
CASSPPRSSEHNEQFF	TGTGCCAGCTCACCACCGCGCTCCTCCGAACACAATGAGCAGTTCTTC	TRBJ2-1	-	TRBV18	-
CASSTRGLDSYEQYF	TGCGCCAGCAGCACCCGGGGCCTCGACTCCTACGAGCAGTACTTC	TRBJ2-7	-	TRBV4-1	-
CASSPLGRTEKLFF	TGCGCCAGCAGCCCACTAGGACGGACCGAAAAACTGTTTTTT	TRBJ1-4	-	TRBV5-1	-
CASSRDGATYEQYF	TGCGCCAGCAGCCGCGACGGCGCCACCTACGAGCAGTACTTC	TRBJ2-7	-	TRBV4-1	-
CASSERQGAGGELFF	TGTGCCAGCAGTGAACGACAGGGGGCTGGGGGGGAGCTGTTTTTT	TRBJ2-2	TRBD1	TRBV25-1	large